This T cell receptor (beta chain) derives from a study of cytomegalovirus exposure and HLA in healthy donors. Points from the study as a whole: In vitro data verified a few CMV-associated chains as specific for CMV antigens. Across HLA loci, a later analysis found differing TCR association rates, with DRB1 most and HLA-C fewest. Rare TCR sequences dominated, though some public TCRs recurred in many donors.

PCR used 60 Vbeta primers and 13 Jbeta primers. The protocol was immunoSEQ multiplex PCR, while the TCRdb copy is restricted to in-frame clones and leaves out a portion. Altogether 77,000 or so clones are present, approximately 80% being singletons, with the ten largest covering 18%. At the time of sampling, donors were nominally healthy, though unrecorded immune exposures were likely. Germline V gene lookup returns CDR1 MNHNS and CDR2 SASEGT. This CDR3 has 15 amino acids. The ends lost 3 bases at V and 7 bases at J; junction bases unmatched: 7. This clone is a singleton in its sample. What it binds is not known.

The origin of this receptor is a man between 65 and 85 years old in good health and CMV-seropositive. Source material: PBMCs. This rearrangement joins TRBV6-1 to TRBJ1-5; 9 bases match TRBD1. In DNA form, the CDR3 reads TGTGCCAGCAGTGAGCCCGGGACAGGGTACCAGCCCCAGCATTTT. It is translated as CASSEPGTGYQPQHF.